The 20 T cell receptor beta chains below were found in one sample sequenced in a study of response to subunit inactivated influenza vaccine. Each CDR3 protein gets one entry after TCRdb re-called the RT-PCR reads with MiXCR. The profile covers about 540,000 distinct CDR3 sequences, with approximately 14% appearing a single time and 11% taken by the ten largest. The sample here was PBMCs from blood, taken roughly 12 days after vaccination. These receptors were obtained from a man aged 50 to 59 who received an inactivated influenza vaccine.

The chain joins TRBV5-1 to TRBJ2-7, with D maybe TRBD2 (5 bases). The CDR3 is 14 residues long. The germline V and J ends were trimmed by 4 bases and 3 bases, with 14 bases remaining between them. Per the germline V gene, CDR1 is SGHRS and CDR2 is YFSETQ. The CDR3 sequence: CASSAGPASYEQYF. For the CDR3, the DNA is TGCGCCAGCAGCGCGGGCCCGGCGAGCTACGAGCAGTACTTC.

CDR3 region: CASSLDRLMNTEAFF. CDR3 DNA: TGTGCCAGCAGTTTGGACAGGCTCATGAACACTGAAGCTTTCTTT. The rearrangement joins TRBV12-3 or TRBV12-4 to TRBJ1-1, with 7 bases fitting TRBD1. The CDR3 is 15 residues long. With V trimmed by 3 bases and J by 0 bases, 4 bases remained unmatched.

This clonotype was found a few times. V usage is TRBV20-1 and J usage is TRBJ1-1; 11 positions agree with TRBD1. Trimming took 0 bases from V and 1 from J; bases not matched to a gene: 13. Looked up from germline, CDR1 is DFQATT and CDR2 is SNEGSKA (reference sequence). The CDR3 contains 19 residues. The CDR3 reads CSARDPGQGARNWNTEAFF. CDR3 nucleotides: TGCAGTGCTAGAGATCCCGGACAGGGGGCGAGAAATTGGAACACTGAAGCTTTCTTT.

This clonotype was picked up a small number of times. The rearrangement uses TRBV29-1 and TRBJ2-1, with D tentatively TRBD1 or TRBD2 (5 bases each). This CDR3 comprises 12 residues. Germline CDR1 and CDR2: SQVTM and ANQGSEA. V lost 8 bases and J lost 5, with 13 bases in between. In DNA, the CDR3 is TGCAGCACCCGAGAGGGGAACAATGAGCAGTTCTTC. Its translation is CSTREGNNEQFF.

This clonotype was recorded at least ten times. The chain is built from TRBV29-1 and TRBJ1-1; tentative D call: TRBD1 (5 bases). The V end was cut by 5 bases, the J end by 3 bases, with 10 bases between. This CDR3 has 12 residues. Germline V gives CDR1 SQVTM, CDR2 ANQGSEA. DNA for the CDR3: TGCAGCGTTACCGCAGGGTACACTGAAGCTTTCTTT. This codes for CSVTAGYTEAFF.

The table lists this clonotype with a few counts. The chain is built from TRBV20-1 and TRBJ2-7, with D tentatively TRBD2 (5 bases). The CDR3 sequence is 14 residues long. Germline V lookup: CDR1 DFQATT, CDR2 SNEGSKA (reference sequence). V was pared by 6 bases and J by 0 bases, with 15 bases between. CDR3 sequence: CSALRSSNSYEQYF. In DNA, the CDR3 is TGCAGTGCCCTCCGATCTAGCAACTCCTACGAGCAGTACTTC.

This chain's CDR3 is CASFSAAGGNTIYF. In DNA, the CDR3 is TGTGCCTCGTTCTCCGCCGCGGGTGGAAACACCATATATTTT. J is TRBJ1-3 and V is TRBV6-1; D is ambiguous. The ends were cut back, 11 bases at V and 3 bases at J, with 17 bases in the middle. The germline V gene encodes CDR1 MNHNS and CDR2 SASEGT. The CDR3 length is 14 residues.

This clonotype was observed at least ten times. The V call is TRBV5-1, the J call TRBJ2-1; the D is unclear. The length of the CDR3 is 13 residues. V dropped 6 bases and J dropped 0 bases, with 7 bases sitting between them. CDR1 SGHRS and CDR2 YFSETQ come from the germline V gene. The DNA for the CDR3 is TGCGCCAGCAAACAGAACTCCTACAATGAGCAGTTCTTC. It yields the protein CASKQNSYNEQFF.

The chain recombines TRBV20-1 with TRBJ2-7; D is unresolved. Trimming removed 4 bases at V and 5 bases at J, with 15 bases between. The CDR3 has 13 residues. The germline V gene has CDR1 DFQATT and CDR2 SNEGSKA (reference sequence). The DNA for the CDR3 is TGCAGTGCTATAACGACCGCAGGCGACGAGCAGTACTTC. Its protein product is CSAITTAGDEQYF.

V is TRBV13 and J is TRBJ2-2, with D maybe TRBD2 (5 bases). The length of the CDR3 is 15 residues. Germline CDR1 and CDR2: PRHDT and FYEKMQ (reference sequence). Deletions cut 3 bases from V and 3 bases from J, with 11 bases between. Written as DNA, the CDR3 is TGTGCCAGCAGCTTTTCGGGGTGGGACACCGGGGAGCTGTTTTTT. It specifies CASSFSGWDTGELFF.

The rearrangement joins TRBV3-1 to TRBJ2-5, with 7 bases aligning to TRBD2. The CDR3 contains 16 residues. CDR1 LGHDT and CDR2 YNNKEL come from the germline V gene (reference sequence). The ends lost 4 bases at V and 3 bases at J; junction bases unmatched: 11. Here the CDR3 DNA reads TGTGCCAGCAGCCCTACTGGCGGGGGAACTAAAGAGACCCAGTACTTC. Encoded protein: CASSPTGGGTKETQYF.

This clonotype showed up just a few times. At one of its ends the junction is not consistent with the germline gene, which may arise from a read error. This chain uses TRBV11-2 with TRBJ2-1; D might be TRBD1 (6 bases). Germline CDR1 is SGHAT and CDR2 is FQNNGV. The CDR3 covers 13 residues. The CDR3 nucleotides read TGTGCCAGCAGCTCCTGGGACATTCTCAATCGGATCTTC. This codes for CASSSWDILNRIF.

This clonotype came up a few times. V gene TRBV6-1 combines with J gene TRBJ2-3; TRBD1 aligns across 9 bases. The CDR3 runs 16 residues. J was trimmed by 10 bases and V by 6 bases; bases with no gene match: 17. CDR1 MNHNS and CDR2 SASEGT come from the germline V gene. DNA of the CDR3: TGTGCCAGCAGCTTGGACAGGGGTTTTAGCGGCGCTGCGCAGTATTTT. Translating it yields CASSLDRGFSGAAQYF.

The V gene is TRBV20-1, the J gene TRBJ2-7; tentatively, D is TRBD1 or TRBD2 (5 bases each). The germline V gene encodes CDR1 DFQATT and CDR2 SNEGSKA (reference sequence). CDR3 size: 15 residues. Trimming shortened V by 2 bases and J by 3 bases, and 17 bases separated the two germline ends. CDR3 in amino acids: CSARIPGRGVYEQYF. As DNA, the CDR3 is TGCAGTGCTAGAATCCCGGGCCGAGGGGTCTACGAGCAGTACTTC.

This clonotype was recorded a few times. This chain links TRBV20-1 with TRBJ2-5, with TRBD2 matching 7 bases. CDR3 size: 15 residues. V gave up 5 bases and J gave up 2 bases; unmatched junction bases: 11. Per germline, CDR1 DFQATT and CDR2 SNEGSKA (reference sequence). CDR3 in amino acids: CSAGASGVTQETQYF. Written as DNA, the CDR3 is TGCAGTGCTGGCGCGAGCGGGGTTACTCAAGAGACCCAGTACTTC.

This clonotype was seen a handful of times. The rearrangement uses TRBV11-2 and TRBJ1-3; possibly TRBD1 for D (6 bases). The CDR3 length is 16 residues. Germline lookup yields CDR1 SGHAT and CDR2 FQNNGV. Trimming removed 2 bases at V and 3 bases at J, with 14 bases between. The CDR3 sequence: CASSLRFGGLGNTIYF. In nucleotides, the CDR3 is TGTGCCAGCAGCTTACGTTTCGGGGGGCTTGGAAACACCATATATTTT.

The chain's CDR3 is CASSSGSGTVYNEQFF. CDR3 coding DNA: TGTGCCAGCAGCTCTGGTTCGGGAACCGTCTACAATGAGCAGTTCTTC. The chain joins TRBV7-2 to TRBJ2-1; TRBD2 is a possible D gene (5 bases). Germline V gene lookup returns CDR1 SGHTA and CDR2 FQGNSA. V lost 4 bases and J 3 bases, leaving 16 bases between the germline ends. CDR3 length: 16 amino acids.

The V and J genes are TRBV18 and TRBJ2-7, with 13 positions matching TRBD2. Looked up from germline, CDR1 is KGHSH and CDR2 is LQKENI. The junction had 5 bases not matched to a gene; V was cut back by 2 bases and J by 7 bases. The CDR3 consists of 15 residues. The DNA of the CDR3 is TGTGCCAGCTCACCAGAGGGACTAGCGGGAACAGAGCAGTACTTC. Translated, it gives CASSPEGLAGTEQYF.

The table lists this clonotype with a count of one. This chain's CDR3 is CASSYTGIETQFF. Here the CDR3 DNA reads TGTGCCAGCAGTTATACAGGGATAGAGACCCAGTTCTTC. The chain couples TRBV11-2 to TRBJ2-5; D might be TRBD1 (6 bases). The J call may be mistaken, given a closer DNA end match to TRBJ2-1. The CDR3 loop spans 13 amino acids. The germline V gene encodes CDR1 SGHAT and CDR2 FQNNGV.

This clonotype has a handful of counts. The V gene is TRBV3-1, the J gene TRBJ1-4; 7 positions agree with TRBD1. Unmatched junction bases numbered 5, after V lost 0 bases and J lost 7 bases. Germline loops: CDR1 LGHDT, CDR2 YNNKEL (reference sequence). This CDR3 comprises 15 residues. In nucleotides, the CDR3 is TGTGCCAGCAGCCAAGAAACAGGGGTGGTTGAAAAACTGTTTTTT. This codes for CASSQETGVVEKLFF.